A single sample is the source of the 27 T cell receptor beta chains below, sequenced in a study of Graves' ophthalmopathy and Graves' hyperthyroidism. CDR3 regions of TCR beta were amplified from RNA transcripts. Investigators did first-round RT-PCR with HTBI primers, then second-round multiplex PCR. TCRdb passed the multiplex PCR reads through MiXCR, listing each CDR3 protein once. Among about 150,000 distinct CDR3 sequences listed, over 35% were seen once. Sequenced sample: peripheral blood. The receptors derive from a woman aged 40 to 55 with Graves' ophthalmopathy.

This chain joins TRBV6-2 or TRBV6-3 and TRBJ2-7; D perhaps matches TRBD1 (6 bases). Between the trimmed V and J ends, which lost 8 bases and 4 bases, there was a span of 15 bases. This CDR3 spans 13 amino acids. Germline V gene data show CDR1 as MNHEY and CDR2 as SVGEGT. The DNA of the CDR3 is TGTGCCAGCCGCTGGACAGCCGAATACGAGCAGTACTTC. Translation gives CASRWTAEYEQYF.

This clonotype came up many times. The chain joins TRBV5-1 to TRBJ1-1; TRBD1 might be the D (6 bases). Trimming cost V 3 bases and J 5 bases, with 11 bases left between them. Germline CDR1 SGHRS, CDR2 YFSETQ. CDR3 length: 13 amino acids. CDR3 protein: CASSSEGGTEAFF. For the CDR3, the DNA is TGCGCCAGCAGCTCGGAGGGGGGAACTGAAGCTTTCTTT. The entire variable domain, with the rest obtained from reference TRBV5-1 and TRBJ1-1, is as follows: KAGVTQTPRYLIKTRGQQVTLSCSPISGHRSVSWYQQTPGQGLQFLFEYFSETQRNKGNFPGRFSGRQFSNSRSEMNVSTLELGDSALYLCASSSEGGTEAFFGQGTRLTVV.

At least ten counts were recorded for this clonotype. The genes are TRBV6-2 or TRBV6-3 and TRBJ1-1, with D unclear. Deletions cut 1 base from V and 1 base from J, with 19 bases between. CDR1 and CDR2 (germline): MNHEY, SVGEGT. The CDR3 runs 18 residues. The CDR3 region is CASSYFGRSAGRNTEAFF. The CDR3 DNA reads as TGTGCCAGCAGTTACTTCGGAAGGTCGGCGGGCCGGAACACTGAAGCTTTCTTT.

This clonotype has only one observation. The rearrangement uses TRBV15 and TRBJ1-3, with 7 bases aligning to TRBD1. V lost 0 bases to trimming and J lost 7 bases; unmatched junction nucleotides: 6. Germline V gives CDR1 LNHNV, CDR2 YYDKDF (reference sequence). This CDR3 has 15 residues. The CDR3, as DNA: TGTGCCACCAGCAGAGATCACCAGGGGGGCAACACCATATATTTT. It yields the protein CATSRDHQGGNTIYF.

The gene calls are TRBV19 and TRBJ2-7; D ambiguous. The V end was cut by 5 bases, the J end by 5 bases, with 7 bases between. The CDR3 runs to 11 residues. CDR1 is LNHDA and CDR2 is SQIVND in the germline V gene (reference sequence). CDR3 region: CASSAEDEQYF. CDR3 DNA sequence: TGTGCCAGTAGTGCCGAGGACGAGCAGTACTTC.

This clonotype has ten or more counts. The J gene is TRBJ2-5, the V gene TRBV7-3; TRBD2 aligns across 14 bases. V gave up 5 bases and J gave up 5 bases; unmatched junction bases: 7. This CDR3 is 16 amino acids long. Germline values: CDR1 SGHTA, CDR2 FQGTGA. The CDR3 spells CASSTGLAGGWETQYF. CDR3 sequence (DNA): TGTGCCAGCAGCACCGGACTAGCGGGGGGATGGGAGACCCAGTACTTC.

A few counts support this clonotype. J is TRBJ1-1 and V is TRBV6-5; D unclear. Trimming took 7 bases from V and 11 from J, leaving 11 bases between them. The CDR3 is 10 residues long. The germline gives CDR1 MNHEY, CDR2 SVGAGI. The CDR3 bases are TGTGCCAGCAAGCTCGAGATGGCTTTCTTT. Translating it yields CASKLEMAFF.

With respect to this clonotype: One junction end disagrees with the germline gene, perhaps due to a read error. J is TRBJ2-5 and V is TRBV12-3 or TRBV12-4; 9 positions match TRBD2. This CDR3 is 14 amino acids long. CDR3 DNA sequence: TGTGCCAGCAGTGTAGCGGGAGTCTCGGAGACCCAGTACTTC. Translating gives CASSVAGVSETQYF.

Many counts were recorded for this clonotype. The chain joins TRBV3-1 to TRBJ1-1; 8 nucleotides match TRBD1. V shed 4 bases, J shed 5 bases, and the junction held 6 bases outside the gene matches. CDR1 and CDR2 (germline): LGHDT, YNNKEL (reference sequence). The CDR3 is 14 residues long. CDR3 region: CASSPPGGMTEAFF. The CDR3 DNA reads TGTGCCAGCAGCCCGCCAGGGGGCATGACTGAAGCTTTCTTT.

The rearrangement joins TRBV28 to TRBJ2-7, with 7 bases identical to TRBD1. Per germline, CDR1 MDHEN and CDR2 SYDVKM. The length of the CDR3 is 14 residues. After removal of 3 bases from V and 2 bases from J, the junction contained 4 bases not matched to a gene. CDR3: CASSFSQGAYEQYF. CDR3 bases: TGTGCCAGCAGTTTTTCTCAGGGGGCCTACGAGCAGTACTTC.

This clonotype was counted at least ten times. The chain is built from TRBV15 and TRBJ2-2, with 10 bases aligning to TRBD1. There are 14 residues in the CDR3. Unmatched junction bases numbered 5, after V lost 6 bases and J lost 7 bases. Per germline, CDR1 LNHNV and CDR2 YYDKDF (reference sequence). CDR3 loop: CATRWDRGRGELFF. CDR3 DNA: TGTGCCACCAGGTGGGACAGGGGACGCGGGGAGCTGTTTTTT. The complete variable domain, with remaining parts taken from reference TRBV15 and TRBJ2-2, reads DAMVIQNPRYQVTQFGKPVTLSCSQTLNHNVMYWYQQKSSQAPKLLFHYYDKDFNNEADTPDNFQSRRPNTSFCFLDIRSPGLGDTAMYLCATRWDRGRGELFFGEGSRLTVL.

The rearrangement uses TRBV12-3 or TRBV12-4 and TRBJ1-1; D not certain. V was trimmed by 6 bases and J by 6 bases, leaving 14 bases between them. CDR3 length: 13 amino acids. In DNA form, the CDR3 reads TGTGCCAGCAGGGACTTCAAGGGCGCTGAAGCTTTCTTT. Protein: CASRDFKGAEAFF.

The J gene is TRBJ1-1, the V gene TRBV12-3 or TRBV12-4, with a possible D match to TRBD1 (5 bases). V dropped 4 bases and J dropped 1 base, with 19 bases sitting between them. The CDR3 length is 17 residues. The CDR3 sequence is CASSYLQGWGENTEAFF. CDR3 DNA: TGTGCCAGCAGTTACCTTCAAGGTTGGGGCGAGAACACTGAAGCTTTCTTT.

This clonotype occurred many times. The rearrangement joins TRBV19 to TRBJ1-2; 8 bases map to TRBD1. V lost 8 bases and J lost 9; bases outside the gene matches: 11. The CDR3 has 13 residues. CDR1 LNHDA and CDR2 SQIVND come from the germline V gene (reference sequence). The CDR3 protein is CASSRTGRYSYTF. The CDR3 bases are TGTGCCAGTTCCAGGACAGGGAGGTATAGCTACACCTTC.

This clonotype was detected ten times or more. The chain is built from TRBV11-3 and TRBJ2-2; D is unclear. V lost 3 bases and J 6 bases, leaving 8 bases between the germline ends. Germline V gene lookup returns CDR1 SGHNT and CDR2 YENEEA. The CDR3 consists of 13 residues. CDR3 bases: TGTGCCAGCAGCTTCGTGGGCTCCGGGGAGCTGTTTTTT. Amino acids: CASSFVGSGELFF.

There are many counts of this clonotype. V and J are TRBV7-2 and TRBJ2-5; no definite D call. The V end lost 1 base, the J end lost 0 bases, and 9 bases lay between the germline ends. Germline V lookup: CDR1 SGHTA, CDR2 FQGNSA. This CDR3 spans 15 amino acids. The CDR3 is CASSLEGTYQETQYF. DNA for the CDR3: TGTGCCAGCAGCTTAGAAGGCACGTACCAAGAGACCCAGTACTTC.

In this sample, this clonotype turned up many times. J is TRBJ1-1 and V is TRBV6-5; D remains unclear. The CDR3 sequence is 14 residues long. Trimming shortened V by 2 bases and J by 1 base, and 8 bases separated the two germline ends. CDR1 and CDR2 (germline): MNHEY, SVGAGI. CDR3 sequence reads: CASSYRDTNTEAFF. The DNA for the CDR3 is TGTGCCAGCAGTTACCGGGATACGAACACTGAAGCTTTCTTT.

This clonotype was detected ten times or more. CDR3: CASSFGQGAGEQYF. The CDR3 nucleotides read TGTGCCAGCAGCTTCGGACAGGGGGCGGGCGAGCAGTACTTC. This sequence joins TRBV11-2 and TRBJ2-7; 11 bases match TRBD1. CDR1 is SGHAT, CDR2 FQNNGV, per germline. V lost 3 bases, J lost 6 bases, and 4 bases stayed unmatched. The CDR3 has 14 amino acids.

The gene calls are TRBV28 and TRBJ2-5; 8 nucleotides line up with TRBD2. J lost 5 bases, V lost 10 bases, and 18 bases had no gene match. The CDR3 has 16 residues. Germline V gene lookup returns CDR1 MDHEN and CDR2 SYDVKM. In DNA, the CDR3 is TGTGCCACCTCCGGGGAGCGGGAGATGGTGGGGGAGACCCAGTACTTC. It is translated as CATSGEREMVGETQYF.

This clonotype was observed many times. The chain recombines TRBV5-1 with TRBJ2-7; no reliable D call. Trimming cost V 4 bases and J 1 base, with 12 bases left between them. Germline V lookup: CDR1 SGHRS, CDR2 YFSETQ. The CDR3 totals 14 residues. The CDR3 nucleotides read TGCGCCAGCAGCGCAGGACCACCATCCTACGAGCAGTACTTC. Protein sequence: CASSAGPPSYEQYF.

This clonotype is deemed medium-sized. V usage is TRBV28 and J usage is TRBJ2-5; 13 nucleotides match TRBD2. V lost 0 bases and J lost 2; bases outside the gene matches: 3. The CDR3 extends over 17 amino acids. The germline gives CDR1 MDHEN, CDR2 SYDVKM. CDR3 residues: CASSLWETSGGQETQYF. Written as DNA, the CDR3 is TGTGCCAGCAGTTTATGGGAGACTAGCGGGGGGCAAGAGACCCAGTACTTC.

The genes are TRBV6-2 or TRBV6-3 and TRBJ1-5, with TRBD1 identical over 7 bases. The ends lost 8 bases at V and 8 bases at J; junction bases unmatched: 15. CDR1 MNHEY and CDR2 SVGEGT come from the germline V gene. This CDR3 has 15 residues. The CDR3 coding sequence is TGTGCCAGCGGCACACCCAGGGGGTCGTTTAAGCCCCAGCATTTT. Protein product: CASGTPRGSFKPQHF.

This clonotype was counted many times. V usage is TRBV6-2 or TRBV6-3 and J usage is TRBJ2-2, with 7 nucleotides matching TRBD2. The germline V gene has CDR1 MNHEY and CDR2 SVGEGT. The V and J ends lost 9 bases and 4 bases, in that order; junction bases with no gene match: 11. This CDR3 region has 15 residues. CDR3 DNA sequence: TGTGCCAGTTCGGGAGCGGGATCGGGCACCGGGGAGCTGTTTTTT. Amino acids: CASSGAGSGTGELFF.

The table lists this clonotype with many counts. CDR3 region: CATSIGRSSYEQYF. In nucleotides, the CDR3 is TGTGCCACCAGCATAGGGCGGAGCTCCTACGAGCAGTACTTC. The gene calls are TRBV15 and TRBJ2-7; D gene uncertain. The V gene's germline CDR1 is LNHNV and CDR2 YYDKDF (reference sequence). This CDR3 region has 14 residues. With 4 bases removed from V and 0 bases from J, the gap between germline ends came to 10 bases. The full variable domain, in which reference TRBV15 and TRBJ2-7 provide the parts outside the CDR3, is DAMVIQNPRYQVTQFGKPVTLSCSQTLNHNVMYWYQQKSSQAPKLLFHYYDKDFNNEADTPDNFQSRRPNTSFCFLDIRSPGLGDTAMYLCATSIGRSSYEQYFGPGTRLTVT.

The table lists this clonotype with many counts. The genes are TRBV20-1 and TRBJ2-2; the D is unclear. The germline V gene has CDR1 DFQATT and CDR2 SNEGSKA (reference sequence). V was trimmed by 6 bases and J by 5 bases, leaving 19 bases between them. The CDR3 contains 15 residues. For the CDR3, the DNA is TGCAGTGCCTGCCCCATGGGGTTTGGGACCGGGGAGCTGTTTTTT. Translating gives CSACPMGFGTGELFF.

This clonotype was counted ten times or more. V usage is TRBV4-1 and J usage is TRBJ2-7; tentative D call: TRBD2 (7 bases). The germline CDR1 and CDR2 sequences are MGHRA and YSYEKL. Trimming pared 4 bases from V and 3 bases from J, leaving 22 bases between. The CDR3 runs to 17 residues. The DNA for the CDR3 is TGCGCCAGCAGCCGGCGAGCAGGGGCGGGAGAGGTCTACGAGCAGTACTTC. Translating it yields CASSRRAGAGEVYEQYF.

On this clonotype itself: One junction end does not reproduce the germline sequence, and a read error may be involved. The rearrangement joins TRBV6-1 to TRBJ2-7, with D maybe TRBD1 (11 bases). The CDR3 has 15 amino acids. The germline V gene encodes CDR1 MNHNS and CDR2 SASEGT. The CDR3 DNA reads as TGTGCCAGCAGCCGGACAGGGGGCACTAGCGGGACTCCGTGGTTC. This encodes CASSRTGGTSGTPWF.